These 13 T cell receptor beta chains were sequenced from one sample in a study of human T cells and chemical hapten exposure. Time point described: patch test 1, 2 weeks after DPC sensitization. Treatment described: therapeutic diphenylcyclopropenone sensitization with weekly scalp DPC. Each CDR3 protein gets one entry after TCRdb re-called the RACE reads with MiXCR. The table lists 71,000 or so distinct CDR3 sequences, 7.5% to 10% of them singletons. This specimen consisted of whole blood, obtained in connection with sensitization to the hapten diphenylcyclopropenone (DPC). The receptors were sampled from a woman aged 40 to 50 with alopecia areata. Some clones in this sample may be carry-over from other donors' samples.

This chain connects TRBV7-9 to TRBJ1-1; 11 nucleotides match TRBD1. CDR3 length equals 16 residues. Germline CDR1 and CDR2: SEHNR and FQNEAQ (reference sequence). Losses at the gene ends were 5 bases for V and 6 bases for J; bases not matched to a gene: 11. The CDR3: CASSPGQGVGNSEAFF. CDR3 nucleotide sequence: TGTGCCAGCAGCCCGGGACAGGGGGTTGGGAATTCTGAAGCTTTCTTT.

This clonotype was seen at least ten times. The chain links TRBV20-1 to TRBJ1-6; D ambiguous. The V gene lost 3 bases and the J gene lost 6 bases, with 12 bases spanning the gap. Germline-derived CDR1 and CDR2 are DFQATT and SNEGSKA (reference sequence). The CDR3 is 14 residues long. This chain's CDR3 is CSARRVSGNSPLHF. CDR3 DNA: TGCAGTGCTAGGCGGGTATCGGGTAATTCACCCCTCCACTTT.

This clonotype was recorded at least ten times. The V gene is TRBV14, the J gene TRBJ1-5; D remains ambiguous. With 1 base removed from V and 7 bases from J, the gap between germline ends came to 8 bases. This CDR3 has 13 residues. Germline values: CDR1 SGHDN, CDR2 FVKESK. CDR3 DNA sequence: TGTGCCAGCAGCCAAGGTGGTATACAGCCCCAGCATTTT. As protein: CASSQGGIQPQHF.

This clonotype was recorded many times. The DNA of the CDR3 is TGTGCCAGCAGCTTAGTTCGCCTATACACCGGGGAGCTGTTTTTT. This sequence encodes CASSLVRLYTGELFF. The rearrangement links TRBV7-2 to TRBJ2-2; no clear D gene. CDR3 length: 15 residues. CDR1 is SGHTA and CDR2 is FQGNSA in the germline V gene. Trimming cost V 1 base and J 3 bases, with 9 bases left between them.

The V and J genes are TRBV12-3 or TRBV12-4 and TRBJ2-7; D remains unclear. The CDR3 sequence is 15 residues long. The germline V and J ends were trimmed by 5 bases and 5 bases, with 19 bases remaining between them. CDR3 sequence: CASSPPRSRKDEQYF. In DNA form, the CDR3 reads TGTGCCAGCAGTCCCCCCCGGAGTCGGAAGGACGAGCAGTACTTC.

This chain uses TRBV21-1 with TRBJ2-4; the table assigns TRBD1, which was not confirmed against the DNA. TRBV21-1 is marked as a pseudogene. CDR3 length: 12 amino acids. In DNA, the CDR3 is TGTGCCAGCAGCAACGGGGTGGACAGTCGGCACTTC. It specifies CASSNGVDSRHF.

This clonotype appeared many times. This CDR3 is CASSQGQVYETQYF. CDR3 in DNA: TGTGCCAGCAGCCAGGGGCAGGTCTATGAGACCCAGTACTTC. The chain employs TRBV6-6 and TRBJ2-5, with D perhaps matching TRBD1 (6 bases). The V gene's germline CDR1 is MNHNY and CDR2 SVGAGI (reference sequence). V was shortened by 6 bases and J by 5 bases, with 16 bases between the two germline ends. This CDR3 has 14 amino acids.

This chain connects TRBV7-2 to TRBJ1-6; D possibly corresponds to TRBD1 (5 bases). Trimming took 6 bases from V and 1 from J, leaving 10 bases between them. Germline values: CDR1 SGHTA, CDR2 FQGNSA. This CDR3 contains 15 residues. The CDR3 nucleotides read TGTGCCAGCAGGACCCCAGGGTCCTATAATTCACCCCTCCACTTT. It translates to CASRTPGSYNSPLHF. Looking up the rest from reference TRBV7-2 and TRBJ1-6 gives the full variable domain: GAGVSQSPSNKVTEKGKDVELRCDPISGHTALYWYRQSLGQGLEFLIYFQGNSAPDKSGLPSDRFSAERTGGSVSTLTIQRTQQEDSAVYLCASRTPGSYNSPLHFGNGTRLTVT.

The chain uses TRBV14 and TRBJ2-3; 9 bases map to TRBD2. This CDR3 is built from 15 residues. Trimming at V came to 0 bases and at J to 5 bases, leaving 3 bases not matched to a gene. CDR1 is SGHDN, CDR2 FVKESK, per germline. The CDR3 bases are TGTGCCAGCAGCCAAGAACAGCGGGGGGAAGATACGCAGTATTTT. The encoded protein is CASSQEQRGEDTQYF.

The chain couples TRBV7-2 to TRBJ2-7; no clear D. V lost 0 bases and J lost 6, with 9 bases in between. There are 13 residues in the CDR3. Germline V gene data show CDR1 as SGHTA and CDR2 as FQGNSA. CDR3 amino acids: CASSLAGFSEQYF. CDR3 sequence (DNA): TGTGCCAGCAGCTTAGCTGGGTTCAGCGAGCAGTACTTC.

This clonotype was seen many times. The DNA for the CDR3 is TGTGCCAGCAGCCGCCTAGGGCTAGCCGCCGGGGAGCTGTTTTTT. It translates to CASSRLGLAAGELFF. The rearrangement links TRBV7-9 to TRBJ2-2; D might be TRBD2 (5 bases). CDR3 length: 15 amino acids. In germline, CDR1 is SEHNR, CDR2 FQNEAQ (reference sequence). V lost 5 bases and J lost 6, with 16 bases in between.

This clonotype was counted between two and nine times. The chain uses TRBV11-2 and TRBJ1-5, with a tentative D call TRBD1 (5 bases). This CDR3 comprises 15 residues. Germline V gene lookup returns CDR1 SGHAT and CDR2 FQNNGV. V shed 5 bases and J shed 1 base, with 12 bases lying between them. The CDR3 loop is CASSRDAKSNQPQHF. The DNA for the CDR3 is TGTGCCAGCAGCCGGGACGCGAAAAGCAATCAGCCCCAGCATTTT.

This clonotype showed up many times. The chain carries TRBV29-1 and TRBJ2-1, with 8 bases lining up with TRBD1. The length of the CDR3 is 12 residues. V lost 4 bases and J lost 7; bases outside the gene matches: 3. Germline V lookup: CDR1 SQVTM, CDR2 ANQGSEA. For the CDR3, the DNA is TGCAGCGTTGCGGACAGGGAGAATGAGCAGTTCTTC. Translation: CSVADRENEQFF.